Listed below are T cell receptor beta chains from one sample, sequenced in a study of human T cells and chemical hapten exposure. TCRdb used MiXCR to reprocess the RACE reads, holding one entry per CDR3 protein. This table holds approximately 100,000 distinct CDR3 sequences, 9.5% to 15% found once. The sample consisted of whole blood, taken in connection with sensitization to the hapten diphenylcyclopropenone (DPC). The receptors stem from a woman between 50 and 59 years old with alopecia areata. Some clones in this sample may be carry-over from other donors' samples. CDR3s include the opening cysteine and the closing phenylalanine or tryptophan. A D gene is named only where the DNA matches it firmly. Clone size is not always given. Where it is, it says once, few, many or a class for expanded clones.

CASSHHKTGQPDEQYF | TGCGCCAGCAGTCACCATAAAACGGGACAGCCCGACGAGCAGTACTTC | TRBV23-1 | few | TRBJ2-7 | TRBD1
CASSPLAVSSGANVLTF | TGTGCCAGCAGTCCGCTAGCGGTTAGCTCTGGGGCCAACGTCCTGACTTTC | TRBV7-2 | many | TRBJ2-6 | TRBD2
CASSLRDPPNNEQFF | TGTGCCAGCAGCCTCAGGGACCCACCCAACAATGAGCAGTTCTTC | TRBV7-6 | . | TRBJ2-1 | .
CASSSTRTGQNTGELFF | TGTGCCAGCAGCTCCACTCGGACAGGGCAGAACACCGGGGAGCTGTTTTTT | TRBV7-2 | many | TRBJ2-2 | TRBD1
CAIRRGQTTYGYTF | TGTGCCATCCGGCGGGGACAGACTACCTATGGCTACACCTTC | TRBV28 | few | TRBJ1-2 | TRBD1
CASTRDIQYF | TGTGCCAGCACGCGGGACATTCAGTACTTC | TRBV2 | . | TRBJ2-4 | .
CASSFRRTNEQFF | TGTGCCAGCAGCTTCAGAAGAACCAATGAGCAGTTCTTC | TRBV7-2 | . | TRBJ2-1 | .
CASSLTSFYTGELFF | TGTGCCAGCAGTTTAACGTCATTCTACACCGGGGAGCTGTTTTTT | TRBV28 | many | TRBJ2-2 | .
CASMGLSNQPQHF | TGTGCCAGTATGGGACTTAGCAATCAGCCCCAGCATTTT | TRBV19 | few | TRBJ1-5 | .
CASSSLGQTGGRTDTQYF | TGTGCCAGCAGCTCTTTAGGGCAAACGGGGGGGCGGACAGATACGCAGTATTTT | TRBV11-2 | . | TRBJ2-3 | TRBD2
CASSSSGLEGNQPQHF | TGTGCCAGCAGCTCCTCTGGGCTCGAGGGCAATCAGCCCCAGCATTTT | TRBV5-6 | . | TRBJ1-5 | .
CASSYPSPPAGTGNTIYF | TGTGCCAGCAGTTACCCTTCCCCGCCCGCGGGGACTGGAAACACCATATATTTT | TRBV5-6 | . | TRBJ1-3 | .
CASSVGGTPYTDTQYF | TGTGCCAGCAGTGTCGGGGGGACGCCCTACACAGATACGCAGTATTTT | TRBV6-2/TRBV6-3 | . | TRBJ2-3 | TRBD2
CASSQVYLGGPTSYEQYF | TGCGCCAGCAGCCAAGTTTATTTGGGGGGCCCGACTAGCTACGAGCAGTACTTC | TRBV4-1 | few | TRBJ2-7 | .
CASTGTGLTEQYF | TGTGCCAGCACTGGGACAGGGCTAACCGAGCAGTACTTC | TRBV2 | few | TRBJ2-7 | TRBD1
CSAGELNTEAFF | TGCAGCGCTGGAGAATTGAACACTGAAGCTTTCTTT | TRBV29-1 | . | TRBJ1-1 | .
CATSDTAGANVLTF | TGTGCCACCAGTGACACTGCCGGGGCCAACGTCCTGACTTTC | TRBV24-1 | . | TRBJ2-6 | .
CATRPGQGRGGELFF | TGTGCCACCCGCCCAGGACAGGGGAGAGGCGGGGAGCTGTTTTTT | TRBV10-3 | many | TRBJ2-2 | TRBD1
CASSPPGRNRVDGYTF | TGTGCCAGCTCACCACCGGGGCGGAACAGGGTCGATGGCTACACCTTC | TRBV18 | . | TRBJ1-2 | .
CASSQLGGGKYNEQFF | TGCGCCAGCAGCCAACTCGGAGGAGGGAAATACAATGAGCAGTTCTTC | TRBV4-3 | . | TRBJ2-1 | .
CASSFTGQNEQFF | TGTGCCAGCAGCTTTACTGGGCAGAATGAGCAGTTCTTC | TRBV7-9 | . | TRBJ2-1 | .
CASNPGLGSHEQYF | TGTGCCAGTAACCCGGGACTAGGAAGCCACGAGCAGTACTTC | TRBV19 | few | TRBJ2-7 | TRBD2
CASSSSTGGNIQYF | TGTGCCAGCAGTTCATCGACAGGGGGGAACATTCAGTACTTC | TRBV6-2/TRBV6-3 | many | TRBJ2-4 | TRBD1
CASSLTAGFTDTQYF | TGTGCCAGCAGCTTAACGGCAGGGTTCACAGATACGCAGTATTTT | TRBV11-2 | many | TRBJ2-3 | .
CASSTDRTTEAFF | TGTGCCAGCTCAACGGACAGGACCACTGAAGCTTTCTTT | TRBV18 | many | TRBJ1-1 | TRBD1
CSVGTDYSGNTIYF | TGCAGCGTTGGGACAGACTACTCTGGAAACACCATATATTTT | TRBV29-1 | few | TRBJ1-3 | .
CASSLSGDGYTF | TGCGCCAGCAGCTTATCAGGGGATGGCTACACCTTC | TRBV5-1 | many | TRBJ1-2 | .
CASSPRQGGAYGYTF | TGTGCCAGCAGCCCCCGTCAAGGGGGGGCATATGGCTACACCTTC | TRBV7-2 | . | TRBJ1-2 | .
CASSLRQDYGYTF | TGTGCCAGCAGTTTGAGACAGGACTATGGCTACACCTTC | TRBV28 | . | TRBJ1-2 | .
CASSYPPNRHGNQPQHF | TGTGCCAGCAGTTACCCCCCAAATCGGCACGGCAATCAGCCCCAGCATTTT | TRBV6-2/TRBV6-3 | . | TRBJ1-5 | .
CATSARSPGELFF | TGTGCCACCAGTGCCCGGAGCCCCGGGGAGCTGTTTTTT | TRBV24-1 | . | TRBJ2-2 | .
CASSPRTGTGFGNTIYF | TGTGCCAGCAGCCCTAGAACCGGGACAGGGTTTGGAAACACCATATATTTT | TRBV11-2 | . | TRBJ1-3 | TRBD1
CASSIIGRAGELFF | TGTGCCAGTAGTATTATTGGCAGGGCCGGGGAGCTGTTTTTT | TRBV19 | . | TRBJ2-2 | .
CASTNTGGMTAFF | TGTGCCAGCACCAATACTGGGGGGATGACAGCTTTCTTT | TRBV6-6 | few | TRBJ1-1 | .
CSAATGTEAFF | TGCAGCGCCGCGACAGGGACTGAAGCTTTCTTT | TRBV29-1 | . | TRBJ1-1 | TRBD1
CASGLVLAGGSETQYF | TGTGCTAGTGGTTTGGTACTAGCGGGAGGTTCGGAGACCCAGTACTTC | TRBV12-5 | . | TRBJ2-5 | TRBD2
CASRRSGTTNTGELFF | TGCGCCAGCAGACGAAGCGGGACGACGAACACCGGGGAGCTGTTTTTT | TRBV5-1 | . | TRBJ2-2 | TRBD2
CASSQDSRNNSPLHF | TGTGCCAGCAGCCAAGACAGCAGGAATAATTCACCCCTCCACTTT | TRBV14 | . | TRBJ1-6 | .
CASSLIGTNYGYTF | TGTGCCAGCAGTTTAATAGGTACCAACTATGGCTACACCTTC | TRBV6-6 | many | TRBJ1-2 | .
CASSQHGGAGSNTGELFF | TGTGCCAGCAGCCAACACGGCGGAGCGGGGAGTAACACCGGGGAGCTGTTTTTT | TRBV7-6 | . | TRBJ2-2 | TRBD2
CASKEGDEQYF | TGTGCCAGCAAAGAGGGGGACGAGCAGTACTTC | TRBV6-1 | . | TRBJ2-7 | .
CSARDPTGGFGNYGYTF | TGCAGTGCTAGAGATCCAACAGGGGGCTTCGGGAACTATGGCTACACCTTC | TRBV20-1 | many | TRBJ1-2 | TRBD1
CASRKETGTNTGELFF | TGTGCCAGCAGAAAAGAGACAGGGACGAACACCGGGGAGCTGTTTTTT | TRBV2 | . | TRBJ2-2 | TRBD1
CASSLGYTAQYF | TGTGCCAGCAGTTTGGGCTATACGGCGCAGTATTTT | TRBV28 | . | TRBJ2-3 | .
CASSHRTLNTGELFF | TGTGCCAGCAGCCACCGGACCCTGAACACCGGGGAGCTGTTTTTT | TRBV7-6 | few | TRBJ2-2 | .
CASSPIAQETQYF | TGTGCCAGCTCACCCATAGCGCAAGAGACCCAGTACTTC | TRBV18 | few | TRBJ2-5 | .
CASSHLTGWAHYEQYF | TGTGCCAGCAGCCACTTGACAGGATGGGCCCACTACGAGCAGTACTTC | TRBV5-4 | many | TRBJ2-7 | .
CASSPDRLPYEQYF | TGTGCCAGCAGCCCCGACAGGTTACCCTACGAGCAGTACTTC | TRBV7-9 | . | TRBJ2-7 | .
CASSSEGPWGSNEKLFF | TGTGCCAGCTCGTCGGAGGGACCCTGGGGGTCTAATGAAAAACTGTTTTTT | TRBV18 | . | TRBJ1-4 | .
CASSSPGQGYTEAFF | TGTGCCAGCAGTTCCCCGGGACAGGGGTACACTGAAGCTTTCTTT | TRBV28 | . | TRBJ1-1 | TRBD1
CASSLRADGNTIYF | TGTGCCAGCAGCTTAAGGGCGGACGGAAACACCATATATTTT | TRBV7-8 | few | TRBJ1-3 | .
CASSWQGLAEYNEQFF | TGTGCCAGCAGTTGGCAGGGCTTAGCCGAATACAATGAGCAGTTCTTC | TRBV12-3/TRBV12-4 | . | TRBJ2-1 | .
CASSYRGYNEQFF | TGTGCCAGCAGTTACAGGGGCTACAATGAGCAGTTCTTC | TRBV6-2/TRBV6-3 | many | TRBJ2-1 | .
CASSLLAGGAGELFF | TGCGCCAGCAGCTTACTAGCGGGAGGCGCCGGGGAGCTGTTTTTT | TRBV5-1 | few | TRBJ2-2 | TRBD2